The entry below describes one T cell receptor beta chain. This specimen belongs to a study of blood T cell repertoires in COVID-19. Background on the study: The United States, Italy and Spain supplied acute and convalescent COVID-19 samples. Sources were T cells, B-cell-depleted T cells, or PBMCs; the material itself was cDNA or gDNA.

In the source study's methods: Reference gene primers were amplified, and this amplification served to estimate nucleated cell counts. TCRdb's copy holds only in-frame clones and misses some; the assay was immunoSEQ multiplex PCR. V and J calls and clone size are those listed in that table; D and trimming were worked out from the DNA. The top ten hold about 2.3% of the sample, which has about 93,000 clones, over 85% seen once. This CDR3 has 15 residues. Germline V gives CDR1 SGHRS, CDR2 YFSETQ. V was pared by 0 bases and J by 8 bases, with 12 bases between. Sequencing was done on a sample of peripheral blood. The source of this sequence is a man aged 50 or older with acute or convalescent COVID-19. The chain employs TRBV5-1 and TRBJ1-6; tentatively, D is TRBD1 (6 bases). The CDR3 nucleotides read TGCGCCAGCAGCTTGGACGGGACAAGGGATTCACCCCTCCACTTT. Translated: CASSLDGTRDSPLHF.